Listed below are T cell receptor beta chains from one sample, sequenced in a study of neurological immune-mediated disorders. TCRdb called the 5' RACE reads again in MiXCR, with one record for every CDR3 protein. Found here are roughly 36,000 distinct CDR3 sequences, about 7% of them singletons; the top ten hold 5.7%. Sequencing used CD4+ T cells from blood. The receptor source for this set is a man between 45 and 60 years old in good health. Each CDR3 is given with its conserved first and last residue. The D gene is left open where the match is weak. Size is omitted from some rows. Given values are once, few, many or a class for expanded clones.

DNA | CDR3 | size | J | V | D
TGTGCCAGCAGCCGCGGGACTAGCGGGAGAGAGACCCAGTACTTC | CASSRGTSGRETQYF | many | TRBJ2-5 | TRBV4-2 | TRBD2
TGTGCCAGCAGCTTAGTGGGACAGGGGACCGGGGAGCTGTTTTTT | CASSLVGQGTGELFF | many | TRBJ2-2 | TRBV7-2 | TRBD1
TGTGCCAGCAGTTTACAGAACACTGAAGCTTTCTTT | CASSLQNTEAFF | many | TRBJ1-1 | TRBV12-3/TRBV12-4 | -
TGCAGCGTCGCCTATCCAGGGGGCGGAGAGACCCAGTACTTC | CSVAYPGGGETQYF | many | TRBJ2-5 | TRBV29-1 | TRBD1
TGTGCCAGTAGTCAACAGGAGCGCTATGGCTACACCTTC | CASSQQERYGYTF | many | TRBJ1-2 | TRBV19 | -
TGTGCCAGCAGTTTGGCCGGCAATCAGCCCCAGCATTTT | CASSLAGNQPQHF | many | TRBJ1-5 | TRBV12-3/TRBV12-4 | -
TGCGCCAGCAGCTATACCACAAGGAACGGGGAGCTGTTTTTT | CASSYTTRNGELFF | - | TRBJ2-2 | TRBV5-1 | -
TGTGCCACCAGTGTCGGCGTGCGGGGGGCGAATGAGCAGTTCTTC | CATSVGVRGANEQFF | many | TRBJ2-1 | TRBV24-1 | TRBD2
TGTGCCAGCAGTGTCAGAGAAGTCCACGAGCAGTACTTC | CASSVREVHEQYF | many | TRBJ2-7 | TRBV25-1 | -
TGCGCCAGCAGCCAAGATGGGCGCAGCACAGATACGCAGTATTTT | CASSQDGRSTDTQYF | many | TRBJ2-3 | TRBV4-1 | -
TGTGCCATCAGTGGGGAGGGGAGGCACGAGCAGTACTTC | CAISGEGRHEQYF | many | TRBJ2-7 | TRBV10-3 | TRBD2
TGCGCCAGCAGCAAGTTAGCGGGAGGGACAGATACGCAGTATTTT | CASSKLAGGTDTQYF | many | TRBJ2-3 | TRBV5-1 | TRBD2
TGCGCCAGCTATCCCGGTAGCGGGCTCGACAATGAGCAGTTCTTC | CASYPGSGLDNEQFF | many | TRBJ2-1 | TRBV5-1 | TRBD2
TGTGCCAGCAGCTTAGCGCTCCGGACCACTGAGCAGTACTTC | CASSLALRTTEQYF | many | TRBJ2-7 | TRBV7-2 | -
TGCAGTGCTAGAACGGCGGGAGGGGACACAGATACGCAGTATTTT | CSARTAGGDTDTQYF | - | TRBJ2-3 | TRBV20-1 | TRBD2
TGTGCCATCAGTGGAGGTGGGAACACCGGGGAGCTGTTTTTT | CAISGGGNTGELFF | many | TRBJ2-2 | TRBV10-3 | -
TGTGCCAGCAGCTTAAATCGGGACTATGGCTACACCTTC | CASSLNRDYGYTF | many | TRBJ1-2 | TRBV7-9 | -
TGTGCCAGCAGCTTAGTTCTATCCGGGGAGCTGTTTTTT | CASSLVLSGELFF | many | TRBJ2-2 | TRBV7-2 | -
TGTGCCAGCAGCTCCCTCGTCGATGAAGCTTTCTTT | CASSSLVDEAFF | many | TRBJ1-1 | TRBV7-8 | -
TGCAGTGCAGAGGACAGGGGAAACACCATATATTTT | CSAEDRGNTIYF | - | TRBJ1-3 | TRBV20-1 | TRBD1
TGCGCCAGCAGCTTGGGGGCTAGCGGGTCGCCAGATACGCAGTATTTT | CASSLGASGSPDTQYF | many | TRBJ2-3 | TRBV5-1 | TRBD2
TGCGCCAGCAGCCAAGATGTTAGGGGCACCGGGGAGCTGTTTTTT | CASSQDVRGTGELFF | many | TRBJ2-2 | TRBV4-3 | -
TGTGCCAGCAGACGAGGACTAGCGGGAGCGGACCAAGAGACCCAGTACTTC | CASRRGLAGADQETQYF | - | TRBJ2-5 | TRBV2 | TRBD2
TGTGCCAGCAGTTCGACACCGGGACAGCACAATGAGCAGTTCTTC | CASSSTPGQHNEQFF | once | TRBJ2-1 | TRBV7-2 | TRBD1
TGTGCCACCACCCAATACGATCAGCCCCAGCATTTT | CATTQYDQPQHF | many | TRBJ1-5 | TRBV24-1 | -
TGCGCCAGCAGCCCCAATAGCAGGGGGGAGACCCAGTACTTC | CASSPNSRGETQYF | many | TRBJ2-5 | TRBV4-3 | TRBD1
TGTGCCAGCAGTTACTCCTGGACTAGCGGCTACAATGAGCAGTTCTTC | CASSYSWTSGYNEQFF | - | TRBJ2-1 | TRBV6-6 | TRBD2
TGCAGCGTTGAAGATCCGGGGGGATCCTCCTACGAGCAGTACTTC | CSVEDPGGSSYEQYF | many | TRBJ2-7 | TRBV29-1 | TRBD2
TGCAGTGCTTCTCGGGGGCAACTTGAGCAGTACTTC | CSASRGQLEQYF | few | TRBJ2-7 | TRBV20-1 | -
TGCGCCAGCAGCCGCCCGGGCGGCAGAAAGGACTATGGCTACACCTTC | CASSRPGGRKDYGYTF | many | TRBJ1-2 | TRBV4-1 | -
TGTGCCAGCTCCACCCTGGGGGGGCCCACAGATACGCAGTATTTT | CASSTLGGPTDTQYF | many | TRBJ2-3 | TRBV2 | -
TGTGCCAGCAGTCCGCCCCCCTCGCCCCAGCATTTT | CASSPPPSPQHF | many | TRBJ1-5 | TRBV28 | -
TGTGCCAGCAGCCGCAACAGGGGTGAGACCCAGTACTTC | CASSRNRGETQYF | many | TRBJ2-5 | TRBV6-5 | TRBD1
TGCGCCAGCAGCCCTCAGGGGCGGGAGACCCAGTACTTC | CASSPQGRETQYF | many | TRBJ2-5 | TRBV5-1 | -
TGTGCCAGTAAAGTAAGGGGGAGCAATGAGCAGTTCTTC | CASKVRGSNEQFF | many | TRBJ2-1 | TRBV7-8 | -
TGTGCCAGCAGCTCCCCAGGACTAGCGGGCGCCTCCTACAATGAGCAGTTCTTC | CASSSPGLAGASYNEQFF | - | TRBJ2-1 | TRBV5-4 | TRBD2
TGTGCCAGCAGTCCCGGGACAGGGAGGAATGAGCAGTTCTTC | CASSPGTGRNEQFF | few | TRBJ2-1 | TRBV28 | TRBD1
TGCAGTGCTAGGGAGGGATCTGGCCGTGAAAAACTGTTTTTT | CSAREGSGREKLFF | - | TRBJ1-4 | TRBV20-1 | -
TGCAGTGCGCCCGCGAGCGGGAGAACAGATACGCAGTATTTT | CSAPASGRTDTQYF | many | TRBJ2-3 | TRBV20-1 | TRBD2
TGTGCCATCAGTGGGACAGGGGGCAATGAGCAGTTCTTC | CAISGTGGNEQFF | - | TRBJ2-1 | TRBV10-3 | TRBD1
TGTGCCAGCAGCTTACTTCCGTCCCCCCGCAATGAGCAGTTCTTC | CASSLLPSPRNEQFF | many | TRBJ2-1 | TRBV5-5 | -